The 26 T cell receptor beta chains below all came from one sample that was sequenced in a study of blood T cells in healthy people across ages. For the second PCR, which ran for about 6 to 12 cycles, a sample-barcoded 5' primer and a J-beta primer mix were used. Each CDR3 protein gets one entry after TCRdb re-called the 5' RACE reads with MiXCR. The sample includes fewer than 800,000 distinct CDR3 sequences, about 34% of them seen just once. The source material was blood. Every receptor here comes from a woman at least 80 years old in good health.

The chain couples TRBV6-4 to TRBJ1-5; no firm D call. The germline CDR1 and CDR2 sequences are MRHNA and SNTAGT. The length of the CDR3 is 13 residues. V was shortened by 2 bases and J by 2 bases, with 4 bases between the two germline ends. The CDR3 loop is CASSDGRNQPQHF. Here the CDR3 DNA reads TGTGCCAGCAGTGACGGGCGCAATCAGCCCCAGCATTTT.

This clonotype has at least ten counts. At one of its ends the junction is not consistent with the germline gene, which may arise from a read error. V and J are TRBV7-9 and TRBJ2-1; 10 positions agree with TRBD2. CDR3 length: 16 amino acids. The germline gives CDR1 SEHNR, CDR2 FQNEAQ (reference sequence). CDR3 region: CAGSPRTSGNYNEQFF. The CDR3 bases are TGTGCCGGCAGCCCGCGGACTAGCGGCAACTACAATGAGCAGTTCTTC.

This chain connects TRBV4-3 to TRBJ1-2; D is unresolved. Trimming cost V 4 bases and J 1 base, with 10 bases left between them. This CDR3 spans 14 amino acids. Germline-derived CDR1 and CDR2 are LGHNA and YSLEER. This chain's CDR3 is CASSRTTVNYGYTF. The CDR3 DNA reads as TGCGCCAGCAGCCGCACGACCGTTAACTATGGCTACACCTTC.

This clonotype has just one count. Given a much more abundant clone one base away, this may be a read error. DNA for the CDR3: TGTGCCAGCAGCTTAGGCTCTGAAACTTTCTTT. Its protein is CASSLGSETFF. The chain has TRBV11-2 and TRBJ1-1; no firm D call. CDR1 is SGHAT, CDR2 FQNNGV, per germline. The CDR3 extends over 11 amino acids.

This clonotype showed up many times. The chain combines TRBV3-1 with TRBJ1-5; no reliable D call. The CDR3 totals 13 residues. V lost 0 bases, J lost 7 bases, and 7 bases lay in between. Germline loops: CDR1 LGHDT, CDR2 YNNKEL (reference sequence). Here the CDR3 reads CASSQDSRQPQHF. CDR3 nucleotides: TGTGCCAGCAGCCAAGATTCCCGGCAGCCCCAGCATTTT.

The chain has TRBV4-1 and TRBJ1-2; D remains ambiguous. From germline, CDR1 is MGHRA and CDR2 YSYEKL. This CDR3 has 16 amino acids. Trimming pared 1 base from V and 2 bases from J, leaving 14 bases between. The CDR3 DNA follows: TGCGCCAGCAGCCAAGCCTACGGGCAGGTGAACTATGGCTACACCTTC. Its translation is CASSQAYGQVNYGYTF.

This clonotype was counted many times. The chain is built from TRBV7-2 and TRBJ1-2, with 11 bases lining up with TRBD1. This CDR3 contains 19 residues. The germline CDR1 and CDR2 sequences are SGHTA and FQGNSA. The V and J ends lost 1 base and 0 bases, in that order; junction bases with no gene match: 10. This chain's CDR3 is CASSLDRTGGFGANYGYTF. The DNA for the CDR3 is TGTGCCAGCAGCTTAGATCGGACAGGGGGCTTCGGAGCTAACTATGGCTACACCTTC.

As to this clonotype: A much bigger clone sits one base away, suggesting this may be a read error. This sequence joins TRBV5-5 and TRBJ1-2, with unresolved D. The CDR3 has 15 residues. Germline V lookup: CDR1 SGHKS, CDR2 YYEKEE (reference sequence). CDR3 in amino acids: CASGLAAVSNYGYTF. Written as DNA, the CDR3 is TGTGCCAGCGGCTTGGCGGCAGTCAGTAACTATGGCTACACCTTC. The full variable domain, in which reference TRBV5-5 and TRBJ1-2 provide the parts outside the CDR3, is DAGVTQSPTHLIKTRGQQVTLRCSPISGHKSVSWYQQVLGQGPQFIFQYYEKEERGRGNFPDRFSARQFPNYSSELNVNALLLGDSALYLCASGLAAVSNYGYTFGSGTRLTVV.

This clonotype was observed at least ten times. V gene TRBV9 combines with J gene TRBJ2-3, with D tentatively TRBD2 (6 bases). This CDR3 comprises 16 residues. The germline CDR1 and CDR2 sequences are SGDLS and YYNGEE. Trimming stripped 4 bases from V and 1 base from J, with 16 bases between. CDR3 bases: TGTGCCAGCAGCTTCCACCCCGGGGGTCGCACAGATACGCAGTATTTT. It codes for CASSFHPGGRTDTQYF.

The chain combines TRBV4-1 with TRBJ2-2, with D maybe TRBD2 (6 bases). The germline V gene has CDR1 MGHRA and CDR2 YSYEKL. V was pared by 0 bases and J by 5 bases, with 7 bases between. The CDR3 sequence is 14 residues long. CDR3 region: CASSQEGTTGELFF. The CDR3 DNA is TGCGCCAGCAGCCAAGAGGGGACTACCGGGGAGCTGTTTTTT.

This clonotype was observed at least ten times. V is TRBV6-5 and J is TRBJ2-5, with unresolved D. This CDR3 has 13 amino acids. V lost 5 bases, J lost 3 bases, and 10 bases lay in between. Per germline, CDR1 MNHEY and CDR2 SVGAGI. The CDR3 region has the DNA TGTGCCAGCAGTAGAAATCTCGAAGAGACCCAGTACTTC. It specifies CASSRNLEETQYF.

This chain joins TRBV12-3 or TRBV12-4 and TRBJ2-1, with 8 bases matching TRBD2. Trimming took 7 bases from V and 0 from J; bases not matched to a gene: 11. There are 17 residues in the CDR3. The CDR3 sequence is CASTPRAGGHSYNEQFF. CDR3 sequence (DNA): TGTGCCAGCACCCCCAGGGCGGGGGGCCACTCCTACAATGAGCAGTTCTTC.

The rearrangement joins TRBV7-9 to TRBJ2-7, with 7 bases that match TRBD2. Germline V gene data show CDR1 as SEHNR and CDR2 as FQNEAQ (reference sequence). J gave up 3 bases and V 5 bases, and 7 bases lay outside the gene matches. The CDR3 consists of 14 residues. The CDR3 sequence: CASSISGGGYEQYF. The CDR3 DNA reads as TGTGCCAGCAGCATCTCGGGGGGAGGCTACGAGCAGTACTTC.

The rearrangement uses TRBV6-1 and TRBJ2-3; 7 positions agree with TRBD1. V lost 5 bases, J lost 4 bases, and 6 bases stayed unmatched. CDR1 and CDR2 (germline): MNHNS, SASEGT. The CDR3 runs 14 residues. CDR3 sequence: CASSKWQGADTQYF. The CDR3 DNA reads TGTGCCAGCAGTAAATGGCAGGGGGCAGATACGCAGTATTTT.

This clonotype was detected only once. The rearrangement links TRBV11-2 to TRBJ2-3; 8 bases align to TRBD2. Germline values: CDR1 SGHAT, CDR2 FQNNGV. J lost 4 bases, V lost 5 bases, and 11 bases had no gene match. The CDR3 has 16 amino acids. This chain's CDR3 is CASSPSDSGVADTQYF. DNA for the CDR3: TGTGCCAGCAGCCCCAGTGATAGCGGGGTTGCAGATACGCAGTATTTT.

This chain links TRBV5-1 with TRBJ2-2; D uncertain. Trimming removed 4 bases at V and 3 bases at J, with 13 bases between. The germline V gene has CDR1 SGHRS and CDR2 YFSETQ. CDR3 size: 15 residues. The DNA for the CDR3 is TGCGCCAGCAGCCTCCGGGTGTGGGACACCGGGGAGCTGTTTTTT. Amino acid sequence: CASSLRVWDTGELFF.

Many counts were recorded for this clonotype. This sequence joins TRBV7-2 and TRBJ1-1, with 9 bases that match TRBD1. Germline CDR1 is SGHTA and CDR2 is FQGNSA. This CDR3 has 17 residues. V shed 3 bases and J 1 base; nucleotides not matched to a gene: 9. This CDR3 is CASSFSGTGLGNTEAFF. The CDR3 bases are TGTGCCAGCAGCTTTTCCGGGACAGGGCTTGGGAACACTGAAGCTTTCTTT.

On this clonotype itself: A read error may be the cause here, since a much bigger clone is one base away. The chain recombines TRBV7-2 with TRBJ1-2; 8 bases are a match to TRBD1. V lost 4 bases, J lost 0 bases, and 4 bases stayed unmatched. The CDR3 runs to 15 residues. Germline V lookup: CDR1 SGHTA, CDR2 FQGNSA. The CDR3 sequence is CASSCRDRPNYGYTF. CDR3 sequence (DNA): TGTGCCAGCAGCTGCCGGGACAGGCCTAACTATGGCTACACCTTC. The full variable domain, its missing parts supplied by reference TRBV7-2 and TRBJ1-2, is GAGVSQSPSNKVTEKGKDVELRCDPISGHTALYWYRQSLGQGLEFLIYFQGNSAPDKSGLPSDRFSAERTGGSVSTLTIQRTQQEDSAVYLCASSCRDRPNYGYTFGSGTRLTVV.

The J gene is TRBJ1-6, the V gene TRBV6-1, with a tentative D call TRBD1 (6 bases). The CDR3 has 13 residues. Germline CDR1 and CDR2: MNHNS and SASEGT. Trimming removed 6 bases at V and 7 bases at J, with 10 bases between. The DNA of the CDR3 is TGTGCCAGCAGAGGGGGGGAGAATTCACCCCTCCACTTT. Translated, it gives CASRGGENSPLHF.

This clonotype was seen ten or more times. This sequence joins TRBV7-6 and TRBJ2-1, with 7 bases identical to TRBD2. Trimming at V came to 1 base and at J to 5 bases, leaving 11 bases not matched to a gene. The CDR3 is made up of 17 amino acids. Germline V gene lookup returns CDR1 SGHVS and CDR2 FNYEAQ. The CDR3 nucleotides are TGTGCCAGCAGCTTAGTCGGCCGGCGGGGGAGGAACAATGAGCAGTTCTTC. This gives the protein CASSLVGRRGRNNEQFF.

This clonotype was observed many times. The chain joins TRBV6-2 or TRBV6-3 to TRBJ1-2; 7 bases are a match to TRBD1. Germline V gene data show CDR1 as MNHEY and CDR2 as SVGEGT. CDR3 length equals 15 residues. V lost 2 bases and J lost 0; bases outside the gene matches: 3. This chain's CDR3 is CASSYLTGTNYGYTF. The CDR3 coding sequence is TGTGCCAGCAGTTACCTGACAGGGACTAACTATGGCTACACCTTC.

This clonotype was seen a few times. The V call is TRBV7-9, the J call TRBJ1-4; D ambiguous. The germline V gene has CDR1 SEHNR and CDR2 FQNEAQ (reference sequence). This CDR3 region has 17 residues. Trimming cost V 0 bases and J 7 bases, with 18 bases left between them. The CDR3 bases are TGTGCCAGCAGCTTAGCTACCGGTGCGGCCCTTAGTGAAAAACTGTTTTTT. Translation: CASSLATGAALSEKLFF.

The table lists this clonotype with many counts. This chain links TRBV20-1 with TRBJ2-5; D assignment may be TRBD1 or TRBD2 (6 bases each). Germline CDR1 is DFQATT and CDR2 is SNEGSKA (reference sequence). The CDR3 has 14 residues. V lost 3 bases and J lost 2, with 13 bases in between. Here the CDR3 reads CSASGGGFQETQYF. The CDR3 nucleotides are TGCAGTGCTAGCGGGGGCGGGTTTCAAGAGACCCAGTACTTC.

V and J are TRBV10-3 and TRBJ2-7; D is possibly TRBD1 (6 bases). V was clipped by 4 bases and J by 2 bases, with 12 bases between them. The CDR3 sequence is 14 residues long. CDR1 is ENHRY and CDR2 is SYGVKD in the germline V gene. This chain's CDR3 is CAISGTGQTYEQYF. CDR3 DNA sequence: TGTGCCATCAGTGGGACGGGACAAACCTACGAGCAGTACTTC.

This clonotype was detected only a few times. This may stem from a read error, because a much larger clone lies one nucleotide away. The chain employs TRBV5-6 and TRBJ2-1; TRBD2 agrees at 8 bases. The CDR3 sequence is 17 residues long. V gave up 3 bases and J gave up 7 bases; unmatched junction bases: 15. Germline CDR1 and CDR2: SGHDT and YYEEEE. The CDR3 nucleotides read TGTGCCAGCAGCTCACTAGAACTAGCGGCGACACCTAATGAGCAGTTCTTC. Residues: CASSSLELAATPNEQFF.

This clonotype showed up just a few times. A much larger clone sits a single nucleotide away, making a read error possible. The chain couples TRBV7-2 to TRBJ2-1, with no clear D. Looked up from germline, CDR1 is SGHTA and CDR2 is FQGNSA. This CDR3 spans 14 amino acids. Trimming pared 4 bases from V and 6 bases from J, leaving 13 bases between. In DNA, the CDR3 is TGTGCCAGCAGCTGGCTTATGGCTTTCAATGAGCAGTTCTTC. As protein: CASSWLMAFNEQFF.